The source of this T cell receptor (beta chain) is a study of T cells in Graves' hyperthyroidism and ophthalmopathy (dated by TCRdb to about 2019). Study-wide context: Peripheral blood samples were taken at initial diagnosis, before any treatment was given. After sampling, hyperthyroidism patients received methimazole starting at 30 mg daily, and ophthalmopathy patients received high-dose intravenous methylprednisolone. A discovery cohort of 95 to 100 patients, fewer than 50 with Graves' ophthalmopathy and 55 to 60 with stable Graves' hyperthyroidism, was used to find distinguishing TCR V-J signatures. In addition, the study compared T-cell repertoires in thyroid tissue and in blood from six Graves' hyperthyroidism patients. The paper describes TCR Vbeta CDR3 sequencing of 130 to 150 peripheral blood samples, made up of around 41 ophthalmopathy patients, 70 to 75 hyperthyroidism patients and 17 progressor patients. The roughly 100 discovery patients were randomly divided into training and test sets at a 7:3 ratio. An independent validation cohort of under 20 hyperthyroidism patients and approximately 16 patients who later progressed to ophthalmopathy tested prospective prediction of ophthalmopathy. General findings and caveats noted by the study authors: No statistical method was used to fix the sample size in advance, and group allocation was not hidden from the investigators. During validation, the model predicted progression to ophthalmopathy a median of approximately 6.5 months ahead of onset, with approximately 71% sensitivity and about 72% specificity. A 13 V-J signature model separated ophthalmopathy from stable hyperthyroidism, with about 90% sensitivity and just under 84% specificity in cross-validation and 80%/75% in testing. Most expanded thyroid clonotypes (frequency above 0.001) were also detected in blood, a finding suggesting that blood repertoires may reflect thyroid immune responses.

This clonotype was seen ten or more times. The antigen it binds to is not known. It has no much larger one-base neighbor in the sample; base qualities were not kept. TCR beta CDR3 regions were amplified from RNA transcripts. The first round of RT-PCR for the TCR CDR3 was performed with the HTBI primer set and the Qiagen OneStep RT-PCR kit. Libraries were constructed in a second round of multiplex PCR, after which size selection and purification were performed. Paired-end sequencing of the libraries was performed with 100 bp reads on an Illumina HiSeq2000. As for how the authors treated the data: Raw data were processed with SOAPnuke, discarding reads with adapters, uncalled bases, mean Phred below 15, or no exact constant-primer or identifier match. High-quality paired reads were merged with COPE v1.2.5, and unique nucleotide sequences were defined as clonotypes. Clonotypes were aligned to IMGT TRBV, TRBD and TRBJ reference segments using MiTCR v1.1. Only V-J combinations with frequency above 0.0001, covering roughly 99% of repertoires, were analysed. A TCS score was defined as the ratio between F50 (clonal expansion) and ExV (chaos), using BLOSUM62-based TCRdist between CDR3 peptides within each V-J. Welch's t-statistics and random forest reduced around 550 V-J features to about 12, which were used in a naive Bayes classifier (R e1071). TCRdb applied fastp at Q25 and MiXCR to the public reads, then kept only in-frame beta chains. Merged by CDR3 protein, the rows form single entries marked with the most common genes and DNA. The V and J calls, along with clone size, are taken from TCRdb and not from the paper's own processing. This sample gives under 400,000 distinct CDR3 sequences in total; roughly 18% of them show up just once. 15% to 18% of the sample belongs to the ten largest clones.

Taken from cysteine to phenylalanine, the CDR3 has 17 residues. Only the CDR3 part of the read is kept: 51 bases, read in frame from the first base. Sequences LNHDA (CDR1) and SQIVND (CDR2) are obtained from the germline V gene (reference sequence). V is pared back by 3 bases and J by 7 bases, with 19 bases lying between the germline termini. Ophthalmopathy patients had moderately to severely active disease, Clinical Activity Score of at least 3, NOSPECS grade of at least 4, and duration under 3 months. Exclusion was applied to patients with uncontrolled infections, other autoimmune diseases, pregnancy or lactation. Clinical symptoms, serum thyroxine and TRAb, thyroid ultrasound, and orbital computed tomography formed the basis for the diagnoses. PBMCs were separated from roughly 9.6 ml of fresh peripheral blood using Ficoll-Paque density gradient centrifugation. Trizol reagent was used to extract total RNA, and RNA quality was then checked on an Agilent 2100 Bioanalyzer.

The sequence was obtained from a woman in her thirties or forties with Graves' ophthalmopathy. This sequence uses TRBV19 and TRBJ2-6; the D gene may be TRBD1 or TRBD2, since each aligns over 5 bases. Sequencing was done on a sample of blood. DNA sequence: TGTGCCAGTAGTATTCCGACTTGGCAGGGAGTTGCCAACGTCCTGACTTTC. Its translation reads: CASSIPTWQGVANVLTF.